The sequence of this TCR beta chain was determined in a study of CD8+CD57+ T cells in acquired aplastic anemia. Study in general: Sorted CD4+ and CD8+ cells yielded DNA averaging approximately 3.5 ug. Study-level points and caveats: It was found that under 30 CD8+ CDR3 sequences were shared between patients and controls.

By flow cytometry, patients selected for sequencing had shown an expansion of CD8+CD57+ cells. Each patient carried a diagnosis of severe acquired aplastic anemia. No therapy was given to patients before blood sampling. V was pared by 3 bases and J by 2 bases, with 10 bases between. Germline values: CDR1 DFQATT, CDR2 SNEGSKA (reference sequence). The CDR3 runs 13 residues. About this clonotype itself: Its antigen remains unknown.

TCR beta VDJ combinations and CDR3 sequences were profiled from genomic DNA. TCRdb fed the reads into MiXCR, producing one record per CDR3 protein. Among 300,000 or so distinct CDR3 sequences listed, around three fifths were seen once. Sequenced sample: sorted CD4+, CD8+, or CD8+CD57+ T cells (not recorded which) from PBMCs. The V call is TRBV20-1, the J call TRBJ1-2; D is unclear. The TCR was taken from a human donor with aplastic anemia. The CDR3 region is CSASGPGNYGYTF. The CDR3 nucleotides read TGCAGTGCTAGTGGACCTGGGAACTATGGCTACACCTTC.